Below, 27 T cell receptor beta chains from the same sample are listed, as sequenced in a study of cytomegalovirus exposure and HLA in healthy donors. Use of 60 Vbeta and 13 Jbeta primers characterized the PCR. Method: immunoSEQ multiplex PCR; TCRdb's copy keeps in-frame clones and lacks some. Of nearly 200,000 clones detected, 70% to 80% appear once; the ten largest clones hold approximately 0.39%. The sequenced material came from PBMCs. The receptors here all came from a male donor in good health and CMV-seropositive.

This clone was observed once. The chain recombines TRBV28 with TRBJ1-3, with D hard to call. The V end lost 6 bases, the J end lost 1 base, and 19 bases lay between the germline ends. This CDR3 has 17 residues. Per the germline V gene, CDR1 is MDHEN and CDR2 is SYDVKM. CDR3 protein: CASRLRTLSRSGNTIYF. Here the CDR3 DNA reads TGTGCCAGCAGATTGAGGACTCTATCGAGGTCTGGAAACACCATATATTTT.

The CDR3 here is CASSQEPGTGGYTF. CDR3 sequence (DNA): TGCGCCAGCAGCCAAGAGCCGGGGACAGGGGGCTACACCTTC. The chain combines TRBV4-3 with TRBJ1-2; 9 bases line up with TRBD1. The trim removed 0 bases at V and 8 bases at J, leaving 4 bases unmatched. CDR3 length equals 14 residues. In germline, CDR1 is LGHNA, CDR2 YSLEER.

Note on this clone: At one end, the junction sequence differs from germline, possibly due to a read error. The same CDR3 also results from other DNA sequences found in this sample. The V gene is TRBV14, the J gene TRBJ2-7, with D maybe TRBD1 (6 bases). The CDR3 has 16 residues. Germline assignment: CDR1 SGHDN and CDR2 FVKESK. Here the CDR3 DNA reads TGTGCCAGCAGCCAAGGCCGACAGGCCTTCTCCTACGAGCAGTACTTT. It encodes CASSQGRQAFSYEQYF.

The rearrangement joins TRBV7-2 to TRBJ2-3; 7 bases are a match to TRBD1. V shed 3 bases, J shed 7 bases, and the junction held 4 bases outside the gene matches. The CDR3 is 13 amino acids. The germline V gene encodes CDR1 SGHTA and CDR2 FQGNSA. CDR3 in amino acids: CASSLGTENTQYF. CDR3 DNA sequence: TGTGCCAGCAGCTTGGGGACAGAGAATACGCAGTATTTT.

This chain uses TRBV5-1 with TRBJ1-2; TRBD1 aligns across 12 bases. Germline trimming cut 3 bases from V and 8 bases from J; bases unmatched to any gene: 8. CDR3 length: 15 residues. From germline, CDR1 is SGHRS and CDR2 YFSETQ. The CDR3 DNA is TGCGCCAGCAGCTCCTCCGGGACAGGGGGCTACGGCTACACCTTC. Residues: CASSSSGTGGYGYTF.

The V and J genes are TRBV15 and TRBJ1-1; D is unresolved. The CDR3 is made up of 13 amino acids. CDR1 is LNHNV and CDR2 is YYDKDF in the germline V gene (reference sequence). Trimming took 3 bases from V and 1 from J, leaving 6 bases between them. In nucleotides, the CDR3 is TGTGCCACCAGCAGCCTAAAGAACACTGAAGCTTTCTTT. Translated: CATSSLKNTEAFF.

Regarding this clone: One end of the junction varies from germline; a read error may be responsible. The chain combines TRBV7-9 with TRBJ2-7; D gene unclear. Germline V gene lookup returns CDR1 SEHNR and CDR2 FQNEAQ (reference sequence). This CDR3 region has 12 residues. In nucleotides, the CDR3 is TGTTCCAGCAGCCCCGCGTCATACGAGCAGTACTTC. The encoded protein is CSSSPASYEQYF. The full variable domain, rest sourced from reference TRBV7-9 and TRBJ2-7, is DTGVSQNPRHKITKRGQNVTFRCDPISEHNRLYWYRQTLGQGPEFLTYFQNEAQLEKSRLLSDRFSAERPKGSFSTLEIQRTEQGDSAMYLCSSSPASYEQYFGPGTRLTVT.

The gene calls are TRBV5-1 and TRBJ2-3, with 15 bases identical to TRBD2. Looked up from germline, CDR1 is SGHRS and CDR2 is YFSETQ. The CDR3 has 20 amino acids. V trimming: 0 bases; J trimming: 2 bases; junction bases outside the gene matches: 10. The CDR3 DNA follows: TGCGCCAGCAGCTTGGCCTCCGGGACTAGCGGGGGGCCCTACACAGATACGCAGTATTTT. Amino acids: CASSLASGTSGGPYTDTQYF.

The chain uses TRBV5-6 and TRBJ2-4, with TRBD1 identical over 9 bases. This CDR3 has 17 amino acids. From germline, CDR1 is SGHDT and CDR2 YYEEEE. The J segment lost 2 bases and the V segment lost 4 bases, leaving 10 bases of the junction unmatched. This CDR3 reads CASSPTRDRETKNIQYF. CDR3 DNA: TGTGCCAGCAGCCCTACCCGGGACAGGGAGACCAAAAACATTCAGTACTTC.

The chain employs TRBV7-2 and TRBJ2-7, with TRBD2 matching over 13 bases. V was pared by 1 base and J by 6 bases, with 3 bases of the junction left unmatched. Germline V gene lookup returns CDR1 SGHTA and CDR2 FQGNSA. The CDR3 spans 15 residues. The CDR3 DNA is TGTGCCAGCAGCTTAGAGGGACTAGCGGGATCCGAGCAGTACTTC. It is translated as CASSLEGLAGSEQYF.

In nucleotides, the CDR3 is TGTGCCAGCAGCTTGCCTACAGCAGCTAACTCTGGAAACACCATATATTTT. This encodes CASSLPTAANSGNTIYF. The V and J genes are TRBV5-5 and TRBJ1-3; no clear D. The V and J ends lost 1 base and 0 bases respectively, with 14 bases between them. This CDR3 has 17 amino acids. Germline V gene sequence: CDR1 SGHKS, CDR2 YYEKEE (reference sequence).

The chain recombines TRBV28 with TRBJ1-4; 10 bases agree with TRBD1. In germline, CDR1 is MDHEN, CDR2 SYDVKM. J gave up 6 bases and V 5 bases, and 6 bases lay outside the gene matches. The CDR3 consists of 15 residues. The CDR3 nucleotides are TGTGCCAGCAGTCTCCTCGGGACAGGGGATGAAAAACTGTTTTTT. Protein sequence: CASSLLGTGDEKLFF.

This clone was counted a few times. The chain has TRBV29-1 and TRBJ1-2, with a possible D match to TRBD1 (6 bases). This CDR3 region has 12 residues. V was clipped by 4 bases and J by 3 bases, with 9 bases between them. The germline V gene has CDR1 SQVTM and CDR2 ANQGSEA. The CDR3 loop reads CSVVRTDYGYTF. CDR3 sequence (DNA): TGCAGCGTTGTAAGGACAGACTATGGCTACACCTTC.

The J gene is TRBJ2-1, the V gene TRBV6-6; TRBD2 is a possible D gene (7 bases). The germline V gene encodes CDR1 MNHNY and CDR2 SVGAGI (reference sequence). V gave up 6 bases and J gave up 10 bases, with 22 bases separating them. The CDR3 is 15 residues long. For the CDR3, the DNA is TGTGCCAGCAGGGATCTGGGGGGAGGGGGTGGCGAGCAGTTCTTC. It encodes CASRDLGGGGGEQFF.

The count of this clone is one. The chain joins TRBV5-1 to TRBJ2-2; 8 bases match TRBD1. CDR3 length: 16 residues. Losses at the gene ends were 4 bases for V and 1 base for J; bases not matched to a gene: 6. Germline CDR1 is SGHRS and CDR2 is YFSETQ. The CDR3 sequence is CASSTRQGWNTGELFF. DNA of the CDR3: TGCGCCAGCAGCACCAGACAGGGGTGGAACACCGGGGAGCTGTTTTTT.

The chain couples TRBV7-3 to TRBJ2-5, with a possible D match to TRBD2 (6 bases). Germline V gives CDR1 SGHTA, CDR2 FQGTGA. Trimming shortened V by 5 bases and J by 2 bases, and 9 bases separated the two germline ends. The CDR3 spans 13 residues. CDR3: CASSAGLQETQYF. CDR3 nucleotides: TGTGCCAGCAGCGCCGGACTACAAGAGACCCAGTACTTC.

V usage is TRBV19 and J usage is TRBJ1-1; 12 bases are shared with TRBD1. V was pared by 4 bases and J by 11 bases, with 11 bases of the junction left unmatched. CDR3 length equals 15 residues. CDR1 and CDR2 (germline): LNHDA, SQIVND (reference sequence). CDR3 region: CASSRGDRGQSSAFF. In DNA form, the CDR3 reads TGTGCCAGTAGTAGGGGGGACAGGGGGCAATCTTCGGCTTTCTTT.

The chain uses TRBV11-2 and TRBJ2-5; the match to TRBD2 covers 14 bases. This CDR3 contains 16 residues. The V and J ends lost 5 bases and 5 bases, in that order; junction bases with no gene match: 7. CDR1 is SGHAT, CDR2 FQNNGV, per germline. The DNA of the CDR3 is TGTGCCAGCAGCACCCGGACTAGCGGGGGGAGGGAGACCCAGTACTTC. Protein sequence: CASSTRTSGGRETQYF.

The CDR3 here is CASSQDRGTYEQYF. CDR3 bases: TGCGCCAGCAGCCAAGATAGGGGTACTTACGAGCAGTACTTC. The chain employs TRBV4-1 and TRBJ2-7; possible D gene TRBD1, 5 bases. Germline V gene data show CDR1 as MGHRA and CDR2 as YSYEKL. This CDR3 has 14 residues. Trimming took 0 bases from V and 4 from J, leaving 10 bases between them.

The V gene is TRBV15, the J gene TRBJ1-2; 12 bases align to TRBD1. The germline gives CDR1 LNHNV, CDR2 YYDKDF (reference sequence). CDR3 length equals 15 residues. The junction had 5 bases not matched to a gene; V was cut back by 5 bases and J by 4 bases. CDR3 sequence: CATSLRDRGLYGYTF. The DNA of the CDR3 is TGTGCCACCAGCCTCCGGGACAGGGGGCTCTATGGCTACACCTTC.

The CDR3 coding sequence is TGCGCCAGCAGCCAAGCTCCGACAGGGGTTCTTGACGAGCAGTACTTC. This sequence encodes CASSQAPTGVLDEQYF. The rearrangement uses TRBV4-1 and TRBJ2-7; 8 nucleotides align to TRBD1. This CDR3 region has 16 residues. With V trimmed by 1 base and J by 5 bases, 10 bases remained unmatched. The germline CDR1 and CDR2 sequences are MGHRA and YSYEKL.

The chain joins TRBV6-5 to TRBJ1-2, with D possibly being TRBD1 (5 bases). CDR1 is MNHEY, CDR2 SVGAGI, per germline. CDR3 length: 12 residues. The V end lost 11 bases, the J end lost 0 bases, and 10 bases lay between the germline ends. The CDR3 region is CAAQEANYGYTF. The CDR3 DNA reads as TGTGCCGCACAGGAAGCTAACTATGGCTACACCTTC.

J is TRBJ2-4 and V is TRBV7-2; D call uncertain. Germline CDR1 SGHTA, CDR2 FQGNSA. V was clipped by 4 bases and J by 0 bases, with 16 bases between them. This CDR3 is built from 17 residues. CDR3: CASSSTLELLAKNIQYF. The CDR3 coding sequence is TGTGCCAGCAGCTCAACGCTAGAATTACTAGCCAAAAACATTCAGTACTTC.

The gene calls are TRBV9 and TRBJ2-7; 9 nucleotides line up with TRBD2. Germline CDR1 is SGDLS and CDR2 is YYNGEE. The J segment lost 7 bases and the V segment lost 4 bases, leaving 9 bases of the junction unmatched. The CDR3 is made up of 14 amino acids. This CDR3 reads CASSPTSGLYEQYF. The CDR3 DNA is TGTGCCAGCAGCCCCACTAGCGGGCTGTATGAGCAGTACTTC.

J is TRBJ2-5 and V is TRBV21-1; TRBD2, as called in the table, went unchecked against the DNA. The DNA end is a closer match to TRBJ2-7, so the J assignment may be wrong. TRBV21-1 is a documented pseudogene. There are 14 residues in the CDR3. Here the CDR3 reads CASNGSSEPHEQYF. CDR3 coding DNA: TGTGCCAGCAATGGTTCTAGCGAACCTCACGAGCAGTACTTC.

This sequence joins TRBV5-1 and TRBJ2-3; perhaps TRBD2 as D (5 bases). The germline CDR1 and CDR2 sequences are SGHRS and YFSETQ. Trimming shortened V by 6 bases and J by 2 bases, and 13 bases separated the two germline ends. The CDR3 extends over 14 amino acids. CDR3 region: CASKRSADTDTQYF. The CDR3 DNA reads TGCGCCAGCAAACGTAGCGCGGACACAGATACGCAGTATTTT.

The DNA for the CDR3 is TGTGCCAGCAGCGCGCGAGGGACAGGGGTGGGCACTGAAGCTTTCTTT. Protein sequence: CASSARGTGVGTEAFF. The chain carries TRBV11-3 and TRBJ1-1; 10 nucleotides agree with TRBD1. The CDR3 runs 16 residues. The V gene end was trimmed by 5 bases and the J gene end by 4 bases; junction bases not matched to a gene: 10. Germline V gives CDR1 SGHNT, CDR2 YENEEA.